The following is a T cell receptor beta chain sequence with its context. These data come from a study of blood T cells in healthy people across ages. Trimming took 5 bases from V and 3 from J, leaving 13 bases between them. This CDR3 is 15 amino acids long. Germline CDR1 reads SEHNR; CDR2 reads FQNEAQ (reference sequence). A second about 7 to 12 cycle PCR used barcoded and J-beta primers. A tag from a template-switch adaptor with 12 random nucleotides marked each cDNA molecule. MiXCR was run by TCRdb on the 5' RACE reads, yielding one entry per CDR3 protein. The profile shows roughly 500,000 distinct CDR3 sequences, approximately 27% of them singletons.

This receptor was taken from a woman in her seventies in good health. The genes are TRBV7-9 and TRBJ1-4; a possible D gene is TRBD1 (6 bases). The sample was blood. The CDR3 loop is CASSPEGDPNEKLFF. The CDR3 DNA reads TGTGCCAGCAGCCCCGAGGGGGATCCTAATGAAAAACTGTTTTTT. Filled out from reference TRBV7-9 and TRBJ1-4, the complete variable domain reads DTGVSQNPRHKITKRGQNVTFRCDPISEHNRLYWYRQTLGQGPEFLTYFQNEAQLEKSRLLSDRFSAERPKGSFSTLEIQRTEQGDSAMYLCASSPEGDPNEKLFFGSGTQLSVL.